A single sample gave rise to the 14 T cell receptor beta chains below, sequenced in a study of blood T cell repertoires in COVID-19. Some clones are missing from TCRdb's copy, which holds only in-frame ones; the method was immunoSEQ multiplex PCR. The sample includes roughly 87,000 clones, approximately 86% seen only once; the top ten take approximately 3%. The sample consisted of peripheral blood. The receptors shown here come from a woman older than 75 with COVID-19, enrolled during active disease.

The rearrangement links TRBV19 to TRBJ1-2; tentatively, D is TRBD1 (5 bases). The germline CDR1 and CDR2 sequences are LNHDA and SQIVND (reference sequence). V shed 7 bases and J shed 7 bases, with 19 bases lying between them. The CDR3 is 14 residues long. The CDR3 coding sequence is TGTGCCAGTATAGGACACGGCCCTCGGAGTGGCTACACCTTC. Encoded protein: CASIGHGPRSGYTF.

This clone is a singleton in its sample. The chain links TRBV7-2 to TRBJ2-7; TRBD2 agrees at 10 bases. The CDR3 loop spans 17 amino acids. Germline CDR1 SGHTA, CDR2 FQGNSA. V dropped 1 base and J dropped 4; count of bases not matched to a gene: 10. The CDR3 loop reads CASSLEGQRGGKYEQYF. CDR3 bases: TGTGCCAGCAGCTTAGAAGGACAGCGGGGGGGCAAATACGAGCAGTACTTC. Full variable domain (missing parts from reference TRBV7-2 and TRBJ2-7): GAGVSQSPSNKVTEKGKDVELRCDPISGHTALYWYRQSLGQGLEFLIYFQGNSAPDKSGLPSDRFSAERTGGSVSTLTIQRTQQEDSAVYLCASSLEGQRGGKYEQYFGPGTRLTVT.

The chain links TRBV12-3 or TRBV12-4 to TRBJ1-1, with TRBD1 as a possible D gene (5 bases). Trimming removed 5 bases at V and 5 bases at J, with 12 bases between. The CDR3 runs 13 residues. CDR3: CASSTQGRTEAFF. CDR3 sequence (DNA): TGTGCCAGCAGTACCCAGGGTAGGACTGAAGCTTTCTTT.

This chain connects TRBV11-3 to TRBJ2-3; 7 bases map to TRBD2. The V segment lost 5 bases and the J segment 6 bases; nucleotides outside the gene matches: 8. In germline, CDR1 is SGHNT, CDR2 YENEEA. The CDR3 has 14 residues. In DNA form, the CDR3 reads TGTGCCAGCAGCACCCGCGGGGGTGGGGATACGCAGTATTTT. This sequence encodes CASSTRGGGDTQYF.

The chain couples TRBV18 to TRBJ1-1; weak D call: TRBD1 (5 bases). V was trimmed by 4 bases and J by 1 base, leaving 7 bases between them. The germline gives CDR1 KGHSH, CDR2 LQKENI. CDR3 length equals 13 residues. This CDR3 reads CASSQTGNTEAFF. CDR3 nucleotides: TGTGCCAGCTCACAAACAGGGAACACTGAAGCTTTCTTT.

The chain links TRBV5-1 to TRBJ2-1, with 8 nucleotides matching TRBD2. Trimming removed 6 bases from V and 5 bases from J; junction bases left unmatched: 10. The germline gives CDR1 SGHRS, CDR2 YFSETQ. The CDR3 totals 15 residues. CDR3 in DNA: TGCGCCAGCACCCGGGGGGTAGCGGGAAACAATGAGCAGTTCTTC. It translates to CASTRGVAGNNEQFF.

The rearrangement links TRBV27 to TRBJ1-2, with D hard to call. V gave up 5 bases and J gave up 0 bases, with 10 bases separating them. Germline loops: CDR1 MNHEY, CDR2 SMNVEV (reference sequence). This CDR3 comprises 14 residues. In DNA form, the CDR3 reads TGTGCCAGCAGTCCTTGGGGAGCTAACTATGGCTACACCTTC. Translating gives CASSPWGANYGYTF.

Only one count was recorded for this clone. J is TRBJ2-7 and V is TRBV18; 8 nucleotides match TRBD2. J lost 2 bases, V lost 6 bases, and 15 bases had no gene match. The CDR3 covers 17 residues. The germline V gene encodes CDR1 KGHSH and CDR2 LQKENI. The CDR3 DNA reads as TGTGCCAGCTCCCCTCCCTTAGTAGCGGGGACGCCCTACGAGCAGTACTTC. The encoded protein is CASSPPLVAGTPYEQYF.

J is TRBJ2-7 and V is TRBV7-2; 10 nucleotides match TRBD2. With V trimmed by 3 bases and J by 7 bases, 9 bases remained unmatched. Per the germline V gene, CDR1 is SGHTA and CDR2 is FQGNSA. This CDR3 has 15 amino acids. As DNA, the CDR3 is TGTGCCAGCAGCTTTTTTCTAGCGGGGGCAGGGGAGCAGTACTTC. It yields the protein CASSFFLAGAGEQYF.

The J gene is TRBJ2-1, the V gene TRBV18; a weak D match, TRBD1 (5 bases). Between the trimmed V and J ends, which lost 0 bases and 7 bases, there was a span of 16 bases. Germline values: CDR1 KGHSH, CDR2 LQKENI. This CDR3 spans 16 amino acids. The CDR3 DNA is TGTGCCAGCTCACCACCGTCAGGGTCCCTTGGAAATGAGCAGTTCTTC. It translates to CASSPPSGSLGNEQFF. Combining the CDR3 with reference TRBV18 and TRBJ2-1 gives the whole variable domain NAGVMQNPRHLVRRRGQEARLRCSPMKGHSHVYWYRQLPEEGLKFMVYLQKENIIDESGMPKERFSAEFPKEGPSILRIQQVVRGDSAAYFCASSPPSGSLGNEQFFGPGTRLTVL.

The chain joins TRBV2 to TRBJ2-1, with 10 bases matching TRBD2. The ends lost 3 bases at V and 15 bases at J; junction bases unmatched: 17. Germline V gene data show CDR1 as SNHLY and CDR2 as FYNNEI. This CDR3 spans 16 amino acids. The CDR3 DNA is TGTGCCAGCAGTGAGCGGCGCGGGGGCAGCGGGAGGGCCGTGTTCTTC. This encodes CASSERRGGSGRAVFF.

This clone was found once. This sequence joins TRBV19 and TRBJ1-5, with D uncertain. V was clipped by 9 bases and J by 8 bases, with 20 bases between them. The CDR3 is 14 residues long. Germline V gene data show CDR1 as LNHDA and CDR2 as SQIVND (reference sequence). The CDR3 here is CASLASSSRKPQHF. In DNA, the CDR3 is TGTGCCAGCCTAGCCAGTTCCTCGCGTAAGCCCCAGCATTTT.

The chain uses TRBV9 and TRBJ2-7, with 7 bases that match TRBD1. The CDR3 is 13 amino acids. From germline, CDR1 is SGDLS and CDR2 YYNGEE. The V segment lost 0 bases and the J segment 6 bases; nucleotides outside the gene matches: 3. As DNA, the CDR3 is TGTGCCAGCAGCGTAGGGACAGGTGGCGAGCAGTACTTC. Its protein product is CASSVGTGGEQYF.

The V and J genes are TRBV18 and TRBJ2-7; 9 bases match TRBD2. Trimming removed 8 bases from V and 3 bases from J; junction bases left unmatched: 5. Germline loops: CDR1 KGHSH, CDR2 LQKENI. This CDR3 has 13 residues. Here the CDR3 DNA reads TGTGCCAGCGGACTAGCGAGAAACTACGAGCAGTACTTC. Translation gives CASGLARNYEQYF.